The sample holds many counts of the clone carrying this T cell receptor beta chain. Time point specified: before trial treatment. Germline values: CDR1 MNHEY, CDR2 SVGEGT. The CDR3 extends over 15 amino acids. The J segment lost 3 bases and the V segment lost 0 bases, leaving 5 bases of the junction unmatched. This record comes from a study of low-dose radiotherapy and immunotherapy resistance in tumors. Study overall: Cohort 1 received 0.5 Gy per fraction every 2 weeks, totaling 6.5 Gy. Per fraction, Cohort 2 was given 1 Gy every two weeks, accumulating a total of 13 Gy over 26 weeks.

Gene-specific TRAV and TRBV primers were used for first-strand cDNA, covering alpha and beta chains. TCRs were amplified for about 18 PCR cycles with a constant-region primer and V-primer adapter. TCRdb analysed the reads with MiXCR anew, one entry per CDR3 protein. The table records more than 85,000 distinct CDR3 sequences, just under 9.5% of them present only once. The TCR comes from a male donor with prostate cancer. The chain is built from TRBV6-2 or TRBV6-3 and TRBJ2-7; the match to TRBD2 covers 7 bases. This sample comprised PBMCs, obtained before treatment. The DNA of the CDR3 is TGTGCCAGCAGTTACTCTTTCGGCGGGAGCTACGAGCAGTACTTC. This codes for CASSYSFGGSYEQYF.